This TCR beta chain originates from a study of T cells in tuberculosis (dated by TCRdb to the late 2010s). Turning to the overall study: The study combined CD1B tetramers and high-throughput TCR immunosequencing to characterize T cells specific for the mycobacterial lipid antigen glucose monomycolate (GMM). With 9 to 10 people per group, a South African clinical cohort compared IGRA-negative adolescents, IGRA-positive adolescents with latent tuberculosis, and adults with active tuberculosis. The full study reports these points: Compared with IGRA-negative controls, TCR-alpha repertoires from active tuberculosis had smaller mean NN-distances to GMM-specific TCRs, which suggests that these TCRs underwent clonal expansion. Smaller NN-distances were partly driven by shorter CDR3-alpha lengths in active tuberculosis patients, and statistical significance was not reached for the TCR-beta difference. Clinical samples were selected based on which cryopreserved specimens were available, and the active tuberculosis cases were adults whereas the controls were adolescents. With the diverse GMM-specific repertoire as input, a classifier achieved around 87% accuracy (AUROC around 0.9), whereas GEM motif frequencies as input gave more than 55% accuracy.

At study entry, a tuberculin skin test and the QuantiFERON-TB GOLD In-Tube IGRA were used to screen adolescents for latent tuberculosis infection. Immunosequencing was performed on unsorted cryopreserved PBMC and covered roughly 98,000 T cells per clinical donor on average. Eleven high schools in the Worcester region of the Western Cape, South Africa, served as enrollment sites for adolescents aged 12 to 18 years. About ten M. tuberculosis-infected adolescents and around 10 uninfected adolescents, matched for age and sex, were selected. PBMC from adolescents were isolated by density centrifugation from freshly drawn heparinized blood and then cryopreserved. Counted from cysteine to phenylalanine, this CDR3 has 14 amino acids. Just the 42-base CDR3 DNA is kept, in frame starting at base 1. V gives up 0 bases and J gives up 6 bases, and the segment between their germline ends measures 11 bases. CDR1 and CDR2 (LGHNA, YSLEER) derive from the germline V gene.

About this clone itself: It lacks a known antigen. No much larger clone is present one base from it, and per-base qualities are unavailable.

TCR libraries were generated with the immunoSEQ multiplex PCR assay, using TCR-beta and/or TCR-alpha/delta assays for each sample. The amplified TCR libraries were sequenced on the Illumina high-throughput platform. Per the source publication's procedure: Clustering and dimensionality reduction relied on pairwise TCRdist distances among GMM-specific receptors from T cells that were either sorted ex vivo or expanded in vitro. Each clinical repertoire was scored by mean NN-distance, the average TCRdist to the nearest 10% of tetramer-positive reference sequences. To compute GEM TCR motif frequency, the fraction of unique TCRs matching known GEM sequences by V/J usage and CDR3 length was calculated. Active tuberculosis was classified by linear discriminant analysis with leave-one-out cross-validation, implemented in scikit-learn. This immuneACCESS table, as held by TCRdb, lists in-frame sequences with V and J called but not all clones. Of the missing ones, under half trace to an unresolved V gene in checked studies; the others have no known cause. V and J calls and clone size follow that table, whereas D and trimming were derived from the DNA. Here the sample has 30,000 to 45,000 clones; 94% occur a single time. In total, the top ten clones hold 9.5% to 13% of the sample.

The clonotype comes from a donor between 10 and 35 years old with latent tuberculosis or without tuberculosis infection. Some clones in this sample may be carry-over from other donors' samples. In this chain, TRBV4-3 is recombined with TRBJ1-1, with the identity of the D gene unclear. Sequencing was done on a sample of PBMCs. The DNA sequence follows: TGCGCCAGCAGCCAAGATATGCAGTCCGCTGAAGCTTTCTTT. Translated, this is CASSQDMQSAEAFF.